The 4 T cell receptor beta chains below come from one sample, sequenced in a study of T cells after yellow fever vaccination. TCRdb independently ran MiXCR on the 5' RACE reads; one entry per CDR3 protein. The table shows some 350,000 distinct CDR3 sequences, with about 8.7% occurring only once. Material: PBMCs, obtained on the day of the first yellow fever vaccination. These receptors came from a man in his late teens or twenties who received the YFV17D yellow fever vaccine.

The chain carries TRBV20-1 and TRBJ2-3; 8 bases agree with TRBD2. Germline-derived CDR1 and CDR2 are DFQATT and SNEGSKA (reference sequence). This CDR3 has 17 amino acids. CDR3 region: CRILDSGGAGGTDTQYF. Here the CDR3 DNA reads TGCCGAATTTTGGACAGCGGCGGGGCGGGGGGAACAGATACGCAGTATTTT.

This clonotype showed up many times. The chain joins TRBV6-5 to TRBJ2-4; TRBD1 aligns across 9 bases. Germline trimming cut 4 bases from V and 3 bases from J; bases unmatched to any gene: 4. Germline V CDR1 and CDR2: MNHEY, SVGAGI. The CDR3 is 15 residues long. DNA of the CDR3: TGTGCCAGCAGTTCCCCGGGACAGGGCAAAAACATTCAGTACTTC. The encoded protein is CASSSPGQGKNIQYF.

The chain uses TRBV7-2 and TRBJ2-1, with D perhaps matching TRBD1 or TRBD2 (6 bases each). The V and J ends lost 1 base and 9 bases respectively, with 16 bases between them. Germline V lookup: CDR1 SGHTA, CDR2 FQGNSA. The CDR3 contains 15 residues. The CDR3 region is CASSLVGGPGSEQFF. DNA for the CDR3: TGTGCCAGCAGCTTAGTTGGGGGGCCCGGCAGTGAGCAGTTCTTC.

The sample holds a few counts of this clonotype. The chain combines TRBV5-1 with TRBJ2-1, with TRBD1 matching 9 bases. Germline V CDR1 and CDR2: SGHRS, YFSETQ. This CDR3 has 15 amino acids. Losses at the gene ends were 4 bases for V and 7 bases for J; bases not matched to a gene: 9. The CDR3 region has the DNA TGCGCCAGCAGCAACCCGGGACAGGGAAGGAATGAGCAGTTCTTC. This sequence encodes CASSNPGQGRNEQFF.